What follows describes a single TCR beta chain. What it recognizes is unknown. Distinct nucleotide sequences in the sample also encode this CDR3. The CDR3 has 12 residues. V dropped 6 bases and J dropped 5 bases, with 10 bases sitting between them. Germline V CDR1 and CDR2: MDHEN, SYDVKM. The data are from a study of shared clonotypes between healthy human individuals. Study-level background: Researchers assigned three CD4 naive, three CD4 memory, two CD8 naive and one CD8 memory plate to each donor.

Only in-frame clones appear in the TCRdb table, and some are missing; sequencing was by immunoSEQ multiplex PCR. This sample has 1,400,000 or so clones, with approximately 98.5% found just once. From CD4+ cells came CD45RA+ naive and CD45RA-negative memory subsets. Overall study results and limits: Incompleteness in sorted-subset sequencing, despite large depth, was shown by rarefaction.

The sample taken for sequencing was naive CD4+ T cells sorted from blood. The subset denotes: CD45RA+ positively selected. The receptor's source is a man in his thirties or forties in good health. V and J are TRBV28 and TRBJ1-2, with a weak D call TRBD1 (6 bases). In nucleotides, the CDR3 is TGTGCCAGCAGCCTCAGGGGATATGGCTACACCTTC. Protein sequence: CASSLRGYGYTF.